Listed here are 14 T cell receptor beta chains from one sample, sequenced in a study of PD-L1 blockade in urothelial cancer. Sequencing used immunoSEQ multiplex PCR; TCRdb keeps in-frame clones, though not all of them. The profile covers 20,000 to 25,000 clones, with roughly 89% appearing a single time and about 10% taken by the ten largest. Regarding time point: peripheral blood 6 weeks after treatment start. The material was PBMCs, obtained around atezolizumab (anti-PD-L1) treatment. The source of these receptors is a woman aged 55-70 years with urothelial cancer.

The CDR3 sequence: CASSLGRIYEQYF. Written as DNA, the CDR3 is TGTGCCAGCAGTTTAGGGCGTATCTACGAGCAGTACTTC. This chain links TRBV27 with TRBJ2-7; no definite D call. Trimming stripped 2 bases from V and 3 bases from J, with 8 bases between. Germline V gives CDR1 MNHEY, CDR2 SMNVEV (reference sequence). CDR3 length equals 13 residues.

This chain joins TRBV19 and TRBJ2-7, with D maybe TRBD2 (5 bases). This CDR3 comprises 15 residues. Looked up from germline, CDR1 is LNHDA and CDR2 is SQIVND (reference sequence). V shed 6 bases and J shed 0 bases, with 15 bases lying between them. The CDR3 DNA follows: TGTGCCAGTAGCCTCGGACTGACTGCCTCCTACGAGCAGTACTTC. It encodes CASSLGLTASYEQYF.

This rearrangement joins TRBV5-1 to TRBJ2-1; the D gene is possibly TRBD1 (6 bases). This CDR3 contains 16 residues. CDR1 and CDR2 from the germline V gene are SGHRS and YFSETQ. Trimming cost V 1 base and J 3 bases, with 14 bases left between them. CDR3 DNA: TGCGCCAGCAGCTTGCGACCGGGACACCGCTACAATGAGCAGTTCTTC. Translated, it gives CASSLRPGHRYNEQFF.

The genes are TRBV7-6 and TRBJ2-7; 9 bases fit TRBD1. Per germline, CDR1 SGHVS and CDR2 FNYEAQ. This CDR3 is built from 16 residues. V lost 0 bases, J lost 1 base, and 4 bases stayed unmatched. The CDR3 sequence: CASSLAPGTGSYEQYF. The CDR3 coding sequence is TGTGCCAGCAGCTTAGCTCCCGGGACAGGGTCCTACGAGCAGTACTTC.

This sequence joins TRBV4-3 and TRBJ1-6; no definite D call. Deletions cut 1 base from V and 4 bases from J, with 8 bases between. Germline CDR1 reads LGHNA; CDR2 reads YSLEER. The CDR3 covers 15 residues. The CDR3 region is CASSQAQDYNSPLHF. The CDR3 DNA reads as TGCGCCAGCAGCCAAGCGCAGGATTATAATTCACCCCTCCACTTT.

The V call is TRBV7-2, the J call TRBJ1-2; TRBD1 agrees at 8 bases. The CDR3 spans 14 residues. CDR1 SGHTA and CDR2 FQGNSA come from the germline V gene. Trimming took 4 bases from V and 8 from J; bases not matched to a gene: 9. The CDR3 DNA is TGTGCCAGCAGCTACCACAGGGGGAGAGGGGGCTACACCTTC. Translated, it gives CASSYHRGRGGYTF.

The rearrangement links TRBV5-5 to TRBJ2-7; weak D call: TRBD1 (5 bases). Germline-derived CDR1 and CDR2 are SGHKS and YYEKEE (reference sequence). V gave up 3 bases and J gave up 0 bases, with 13 bases separating them. This CDR3 has 15 residues. In DNA form, the CDR3 reads TGTGCCAGCAGCTACTCTGTTACAGGCTCCTACGAGCAGTACTTC. Its translation: CASSYSVTGSYEQYF.

This rearrangement joins TRBV5-1 to TRBJ2-7; 8 nucleotides line up with TRBD2. Germline lookup yields CDR1 SGHRS and CDR2 YFSETQ. J lost 3 bases, V lost 9 bases, and 8 bases had no gene match. This CDR3 spans 13 amino acids. CDR3 amino acids: CATAAGGGYEQYF. The DNA of the CDR3 is TGCGCCACCGCGGCGGGGGGTGGCTACGAGCAGTACTTC.

CDR3 amino acids: CASSPRPENYGYTF. CDR3 DNA: TGTGCCAGCTCACCACGGCCAGAAAACTATGGCTACACCTTC. This chain connects TRBV18 to TRBJ1-2; D remains unclear. Germline V CDR1 and CDR2: KGHSH, LQKENI. The CDR3 is 14 amino acids. Trimming took 1 base from V and 2 from J, leaving 8 bases between them.

The gene calls are TRBV28 and TRBJ1-4, with a possible D match to TRBD1 (5 bases). CDR1 and CDR2 (germline): MDHEN, SYDVKM. V shed 5 bases and J shed 7 bases, with 20 bases lying between them. This CDR3 has 16 amino acids. This CDR3 is CASSSSDSAFSEKLFF. DNA of the CDR3: TGTGCCAGCAGTAGCTCAGACAGTGCTTTTAGTGAAAAACTGTTTTTT.

V is TRBV10-3 and J is TRBJ2-5, with 7 bases fitting TRBD1. CDR1 ENHRY and CDR2 SYGVKD come from the germline V gene. This CDR3 is built from 14 residues. The ends lost 4 bases at V and 5 bases at J; junction bases unmatched: 7. In DNA, the CDR3 is TGTGCCATCAGTGTCGGGACAGCCGTGGAGACCCAGTACTTC. Encoded protein: CAISVGTAVETQYF.

The chain is built from TRBV2 and TRBJ2-1; the match to TRBD2 covers 14 bases. The CDR3 is made up of 17 amino acids. The germline V gene encodes CDR1 SNHLY and CDR2 FYNNEI. Unmatched junction bases numbered 5, after V lost 5 bases and J lost 2 bases. CDR3: CASSPRLAGGPYNEQFF. Written as DNA, the CDR3 is TGTGCCAGCAGTCCCCGACTAGCGGGGGGGCCCTACAATGAGCAGTTCTTC.

This clone was observed a few times. J is TRBJ1-6 and V is TRBV27, with no clear D. The CDR3 has 13 amino acids. V was cut by 5 bases and J by 6 bases, with 8 bases left in between. The germline gives CDR1 MNHEY, CDR2 SMNVEV (reference sequence). CDR3: CASSRTLNSPLHF. In DNA, the CDR3 is TGTGCCAGCAGTCGGACTCTTAATTCACCCCTCCACTTT.

The chain recombines TRBV11-3 with TRBJ1-1, with D perhaps TRBD1 (5 bases). This CDR3 contains 14 residues. Between the trimmed V and J ends, which lost 5 bases and 2 bases, there was a span of 12 bases. Germline assignment: CDR1 SGHNT and CDR2 YENEEA. The CDR3 sequence: CASSLDSFNTEAFF. As DNA, the CDR3 is TGTGCCAGCAGCCTCGACAGCTTTAACACTGAAGCTTTCTTT. The full variable domain, in which reference TRBV11-3 and TRBJ1-1 provide the parts outside the CDR3, is EAGVVQSPRYKIIEKKQPVAFWCNPISGHNTLYWYLQNLGQGPELLIRYENEEAVDDSQLPKDRFSAERLKGVDSTLKIQPAELGDSAVYLCASSLDSFNTEAFFGQGTRLTVV.